This T cell receptor (beta chain) was retrieved from a study of blood T cell repertoires in COVID-19. As handled by the study authors: Amplification with reference gene primers provided the estimates of nucleated cell counts. Clones were read by immunoSEQ multiplex PCR, and TCRdb kept only the in-frame ones, dropping some. That table furnishes V, J and clone size, whereas the DNA furnished D and trimming. The table lists more than 200,000 clones, 70% to 90% of them singletons, with approximately 3.3% in the top ten. The source of this sequence is a young man with active or convalescent COVID-19. Sequenced: peripheral blood.

This CDR3 is CASSRTSGGAPEQFF. The CDR3 DNA sequence: TGTGCCAGCAGCCGTACTAGCGGGGGGGCCCCTGAGCAGTTCTTC. V gene TRBV5-6 combines with J gene TRBJ2-1, with 13 bases fitting TRBD2. Trimming at V came to 4 bases and at J to 9 bases, leaving 7 bases not matched to a gene. Germline values: CDR1 SGHDT, CDR2 YYEEEE. CDR3 length equals 15 residues.